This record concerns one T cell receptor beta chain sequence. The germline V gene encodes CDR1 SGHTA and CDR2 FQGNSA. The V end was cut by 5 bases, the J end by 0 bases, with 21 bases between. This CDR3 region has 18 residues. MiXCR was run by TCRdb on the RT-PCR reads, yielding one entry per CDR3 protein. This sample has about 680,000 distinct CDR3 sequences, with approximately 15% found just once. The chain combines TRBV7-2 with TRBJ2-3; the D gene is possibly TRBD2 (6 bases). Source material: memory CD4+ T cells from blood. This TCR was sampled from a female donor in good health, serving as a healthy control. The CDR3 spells CASSTPGVAASSTDTQYF. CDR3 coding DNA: TGTGCCAGCAGCACCCCGGGGGTAGCGGCCTCTAGCACAGATACGCAGTATTTT.